The 22 T cell receptor beta chains presented below share a single source sample, sequenced in a study of cytomegalovirus exposure and HLA in healthy donors. It was with 60 Vbeta and 13 Jbeta primers that the PCR ran. Sequenced by immunoSEQ multiplex PCR; TCRdb stores in-frame clones only, minus some. Among some 140,000 clones, 80% were seen once, and the ten largest hold around 13%. Material for sequencing was PBMCs. These TCRs come from a man younger than 45 in good health and CMV-seropositive.

This clone was observed a single time. The sample has other DNA sequences that encode this CDR3 too. The chain links TRBV6-1 to TRBJ2-7, with 7 positions matching TRBD1. The junction had 3 bases not matched to a gene; V was cut back by 4 bases and J by 0 bases. Germline lookup yields CDR1 MNHNS and CDR2 SASEGT. The CDR3 spans 14 residues. CDR3 DNA: TGTGCCAGCAGTGCTAGGGGGCTCTCCTACGAGCAGTACTTC. Translating gives CASSARGLSYEQYF.

This chain links TRBV11-2 with TRBJ2-5, with 8 bases lining up with TRBD2. The CDR3 sequence is 17 residues long. Germline trimming cut 1 base from V and 3 bases from J; bases unmatched to any gene: 10. Germline V gene lookup returns CDR1 SGHAT and CDR2 FQNNGV. The CDR3 nucleotides read TGTGCCAGCAGCTTAGGGCGGGGGGCTAGCCCTAAAGAGACCCAGTACTTC. Protein sequence: CASSLGRGASPKETQYF.

In this sample, this clone turned up a few times. The chain has TRBV10-3 and TRBJ2-5; TRBD2 agrees at 9 bases. Per the germline V gene, CDR1 is ENHRY and CDR2 is SYGVKD. The CDR3 length is 16 residues. V lost 0 bases and J lost 1; bases outside the gene matches: 3. CDR3: CAISESPSGIQETQYF. The CDR3 nucleotides are TGTGCCATCAGTGAGTCTCCTAGCGGGATCCAAGAGACCCAGTACTTC.

The V gene is TRBV4-2, the J gene TRBJ1-1; no clear D gene. Germline-derived CDR1 and CDR2 are LGHNA and YNFKEQ. The CDR3 has 15 residues. V was cut by 3 bases and J by 5 bases, with 16 bases left in between. The CDR3 loop is CASSQANKGRTEAFF. CDR3 DNA sequence: TGTGCCAGCAGCCAGGCGAACAAAGGGAGGACTGAAGCTTTCTTT.

This clone was recorded only once. The rearrangement links TRBV29-1 to TRBJ2-1, with TRBD2 matching over 9 bases. V gave up 1 base and J gave up 10 bases; unmatched junction bases: 14. Germline loops: CDR1 SQVTM, CDR2 ANQGSEA. CDR3 length: 16 amino acids. CDR3 sequence: CSVEVTGGRAGGEQFF. In nucleotides, the CDR3 is TGCAGCGTTGAAGTAACTGGCGGGAGGGCCGGAGGGGAGCAGTTCTTC.

The rearrangement links TRBV6-1 to TRBJ2-5; 11 nucleotides agree with TRBD1. TRBJ2-7 matches the DNA end more closely, so the J call is doubtful. Germline-derived CDR1 and CDR2 are MNHNS and SASEGT. The CDR3 spans 15 residues. The CDR3 region is CASSAGGTGGYEQYF. CDR3 DNA sequence: TGTGCCAGCAGTGCGGGGGGGACAGGGGGTTACGAGCAGTACTTC.

The chain carries TRBV29-1 and TRBJ1-1, with 7 bases matching TRBD1. CDR1 is SQVTM, CDR2 ANQGSEA, per germline. The CDR3 totals 14 residues. With 6 bases clipped from V and 1 base from J, the junction kept 8 bases outside the gene matches. CDR3 residues: CSVVRQGENTEAFF. The CDR3 nucleotides are TGCAGCGTGGTCCGACAGGGAGAGAACACTGAAGCTTTCTTT.

In this sample, this clone turned up a few times. This chain uses TRBV19 with TRBJ2-1, with D maybe TRBD2 (6 bases). CDR1 is LNHDA, CDR2 SQIVND, per germline (reference sequence). The CDR3 is 14 residues long. The V gene lost 5 bases and the J gene lost 7 bases, with 15 bases spanning the gap. This CDR3 reads CASSPRGSLNEQFF. CDR3 DNA sequence: TGTGCCAGTAGTCCCCGGGGGAGTCTGAATGAGCAGTTCTTC.

The chain recombines TRBV10-3 with TRBJ2-1, with 13 bases identical to TRBD2. The CDR3 covers 15 residues. Germline V gene data show CDR1 as ENHRY and CDR2 as SYGVKD. Unmatched junction bases numbered 2, after V lost 0 bases and J lost 9 bases. The CDR3 DNA reads TGTGCCATCAGTGAGTCGACTAGCGGGAGGAGTGAGCAGTTCTTC. It yields the protein CAISESTSGRSEQFF.

This clone was counted only a few times. The genes are TRBV29-1 and TRBJ1-1; 7 bases fit TRBD1. CDR1 and CDR2 (germline): SQVTM, ANQGSEA. CDR3 length: 15 residues. V was pared by 5 bases and J by 4 bases, with 13 bases of the junction left unmatched. The CDR3 reads CSVSPSDRVSTEAFF. DNA for the CDR3: TGCAGCGTTTCCCCCTCCGACAGGGTATCCACTGAAGCTTTCTTT.

V gene TRBV5-1 combines with J gene TRBJ2-2; D may be TRBD1 (6 bases). CDR3 size: 16 residues. The V end lost 0 bases, the J end lost 1 base, and 10 bases lay between the germline ends. CDR1 and CDR2 from the germline V gene are SGHRS and YFSETQ. DNA of the CDR3: TGCGCCAGCAGCTTGGACAGGGTGGTGAACACCGGGGAGCTGTTTTTT. Amino acids: CASSLDRVVNTGELFF.

The gene calls are TRBV5-1 and TRBJ2-7; TRBD1 matches 8 bases. Per the germline V gene, CDR1 is SGHRS and CDR2 is YFSETQ. This CDR3 comprises 14 residues. The ends lost 3 bases at V and 5 bases at J; junction bases unmatched: 7. The CDR3, as DNA: TGCGCCAGCAGCTCACCGGACAGGGATCACGAGCAGTACTTC. Amino acid sequence: CASSSPDRDHEQYF.

The V call is TRBV6-5, the J call TRBJ1-4; D is unclear. The CDR3 is made up of 11 amino acids. V gave up 6 bases and J gave up 5 bases, with 4 bases separating them. Germline CDR1 reads MNHEY; CDR2 reads SVGAGI. The CDR3 is CASRANEKLFF. CDR3 in DNA: TGTGCCAGCAGAGCCAATGAAAAACTGTTTTTT.

The chain employs TRBV18 and TRBJ1-1; TRBD1 might be the D (6 bases). The V end was cut by 5 bases, the J end by 0 bases, with 16 bases between. Germline V gene lookup returns CDR1 KGHSH and CDR2 LQKENI. This CDR3 has 16 amino acids. The CDR3 nucleotides are TGTGCCAGCTCAACCCAGGACAGCCCCTTGAACACTGAAGCTTTCTTT. Residues: CASSTQDSPLNTEAFF.

V and J are TRBV6-1 and TRBJ1-2; 8 bases match TRBD1. Germline V gives CDR1 MNHNS, CDR2 SASEGT. J gave up 7 bases and V 9 bases, and 7 bases lay outside the gene matches. The CDR3 spans 12 residues. The CDR3 DNA follows: TGTGCCAGTTGGAAAGACAGGGGTGGCTACACCTTC. It encodes CASWKDRGGYTF.

The chain links TRBV2 to TRBJ2-7; D is perhaps TRBD1 (5 bases). The V gene's germline CDR1 is SNHLY and CDR2 FYNNEI. V gave up 6 bases and J gave up 0 bases, with 6 bases separating them. The CDR3 consists of 12 residues. CDR3 protein: CASRDNSYEQYF. The CDR3, as DNA: TGTGCCAGCAGGGACAACTCCTACGAGCAGTACTTC.

The rearrangement joins TRBV6-5 to TRBJ2-7; 8 nucleotides align to TRBD1. This CDR3 contains 14 residues. From germline, CDR1 is MNHEY and CDR2 SVGAGI. V gave up 4 bases and J gave up 3 bases; unmatched junction bases: 5. The CDR3 DNA reads as TGTGCCAGCAGTTGGGACAGGAAACTCTACGAGCAGTACTTC. Protein sequence: CASSWDRKLYEQYF.

This sequence joins TRBV19 and TRBJ1-4, with D unresolved. The CDR3 consists of 15 residues. Germline loops: CDR1 LNHDA, CDR2 SQIVND (reference sequence). Trimming took off 5 bases at V and 5 bases at J, with 15 bases between the two ends. For the CDR3, the DNA is TGTGCCAGTAGTCCTACGACATGGATGAATGAAAAACTGTTTTTT. This translates into CASSPTTWMNEKLFF.

The chain uses TRBV2 and TRBJ1-2; no definite D call. The CDR3 spans 11 residues. Germline V gene data show CDR1 as SNHLY and CDR2 as FYNNEI. The V gene lost 6 bases and the J gene lost 8 bases, with 10 bases spanning the gap. CDR3 nucleotides: TGTGCCAGCAGGAGCTTTTCGGGCTACACCTTC. Its translation: CASRSFSGYTF. The entire variable domain, with the rest obtained from reference TRBV2 and TRBJ1-2, is as follows: EPEVTQTPSHQVTQMGQEVILRCVPISNHLYFYWYRQILGQKVEFLVSFYNNEISEKSEIFDDQFSVERPDGSNFTLKIRSTKLEDSAMYFCASRSFSGYTFGSGTRLTVV.

The chain has TRBV6-6 and TRBJ1-2; D might be TRBD1 (6 bases). The length of the CDR3 is 16 residues. Germline V gene lookup returns CDR1 MNHNY and CDR2 SVGAGI (reference sequence). The V and J ends lost 0 bases and 8 bases respectively, with 19 bases between them. The CDR3 nucleotides are TGTGCCAGCAGTTACTCGATGACAGGAGACCAGCGAGGCTACACCTTC. Its translation is CASSYSMTGDQRGYTF.

The V gene is TRBV10-3, the J gene TRBJ2-2; 8 bases map to TRBD1. Germline assignment: CDR1 ENHRY and CDR2 SYGVKD. CDR3 length: 14 amino acids. V dropped 7 bases and J dropped 5; count of bases not matched to a gene: 6. For the CDR3, the DNA is TGTGCCATCACCTCGGGACAGGATACCGGGGAGCTGTTTTTT. Its translation: CAITSGQDTGELFF.

This clone appeared once. V and J are TRBV30 and TRBJ2-7; perhaps TRBD1 as D (5 bases). CDR3 length equals 14 residues. V gave up 0 bases and J gave up 3 bases, with 12 bases separating them. CDR1 is GTSNPN, CDR2 SVGIG, per germline (reference sequence). This CDR3 is CAWSVGQGNYEQYF. The CDR3 DNA sequence: TGTGCCTGGAGTGTAGGGCAGGGTAACTACGAGCAGTACTTC. The variable domain in full, with the rest retrieved from reference TRBV30 and TRBJ2-7, is SQTIHQWPATLVQPVGSPLSLECTVEGTSNPNLYWYRQAAGRGLQLLFYSVGIGQISSEVPQNLSASRPQDRQFILSSKKLLLSDSGFYLCAWSVGQGNYEQYFGPGTRLTVT.